The 16 T cell receptor beta chains reported below all come from one sample, sequenced in a study of tumor-infiltrating lymphocytes in primary liver carcinoma. Taking about 17-32 mg of unsorted bulk tissue, the authors co-extracted RNA and DNA. The researchers produced TCR beta cDNA from around 0.5 ug total RNA with a constant-region primer. For TCR beta, libraries were produced by three nested multiplex PCR rounds using slightly modified ARM-PCR. A C-beta reverse primer and TRBV1-TRBV30 forward primers served in each of the first two PCR rounds, at about 9 cycles apiece. TCRdb independently ran MiXCR on the multiplex PCR reads; one entry per CDR3 protein. Here the sample spans almost 55,000 distinct CDR3 sequences, about 80% being singletons. Sequencing was carried out using liver tumor tissue from sampling region 2. Noted subset: tumor region T2, inferior pole. Receptor source: a man aged 40-55 years with primary liver carcinoma and hepatitis B virus infection.

V gene TRBV6-2 or TRBV6-3 combines with J gene TRBJ2-1; D possibly corresponds to TRBD2 (5 bases). The V and J ends lost 9 bases and 15 bases respectively, with 30 bases between them. CDR3 length: 15 amino acids. The germline gives CDR1 MNHEY, CDR2 SVGEGT. CDR3 in amino acids: CASSFEPPGSNEWFF. Written as DNA, the CDR3 is TGTGCCAGTTCCTTTGAGCCTCCGGGGTCCAATGAGTGGTTCTTC.

This clonotype is categorized as medium-sized. The chain uses TRBV10-3 and TRBJ2-1, with 9 bases aligning to TRBD1. CDR3 length: 15 amino acids. Looked up from germline, CDR1 is ENHRY and CDR2 is SYGVKD. V lost 6 bases to trimming and J lost 2 bases; unmatched junction nucleotides: 5. The CDR3 loop reads CAIRSGQGTYNEQFF. In DNA, the CDR3 is TGTGCCATCAGATCAGGACAGGGGACCTACAATGAGCAGTTCTTC.

With regard to this clonotype: Sequence at one end of the junction differs from germline and may be a read error. The chain is built from TRBV11-2 and TRBJ1-2, with D hard to call. The CDR3 totals 14 residues. CDR1 and CDR2 (germline): SGHAT, FQNNGV. In DNA form, the CDR3 reads TGTGCCTGCAGAGAGAGGGAGACCACCTATGGCCACACCTTC. It is translated as CACRERETTYGHTF.

Note on this clonotype: This may come from a read error, since a much larger clone is one base off. The chain recombines TRBV5-1 with TRBJ2-7, with D perhaps matching TRBD2 (5 bases). Germline V CDR1 and CDR2: SGHRS, YFSETQ. The V gene lost 3 bases and the J gene lost 0 bases, with 16 bases spanning the gap. There are 16 residues in the CDR3. CDR3 DNA: TGCGCCAGCAGCTCGGCCGGAAGTGGGAGCTCCTACGAGCAGTACTTC. Translation gives CASSSAGSGSSYEQYF.

In the case of this clonotype: Germline is not matched at one junction end, which may reflect a read error. The chain uses TRBV29-1 and TRBJ2-3; the D gene could be TRBD1 or TRBD2 (5 bases each). From germline, CDR1 is SQVTM and CDR2 ANQGSEA. There are 16 residues in the CDR3. As DNA, the CDR3 is TGCGGCGTTGAACTCCGGGATAGGGGAGTTGCAGATACGCGGTATTTT. Amino acids: CGVELRDRGVADTRYF.

For this clonotype: As the CDR3 is not closed by the conserved phenylalanine or tryptophan, this likely results from a read error. This sequence joins TRBV4-1 and TRBJ2-1; D unresolved. The CDR3 contains 15 residues. Per the germline V gene, CDR1 is MGHRA and CDR2 is YSYEKL. The CDR3 bases are TGCGCCAGCAGCCAGAGATCTGTGACCTACATTGAGCAGTTCTCC. This sequence encodes CASSQRSVTYIEQFS.

This clonotype has only a few counts. This sequence joins TRBV7-3 and TRBJ1-2; 7 bases align to TRBD1. The germline V gene encodes CDR1 SGHTA and CDR2 FQGTGA. The V segment lost 1 base and the J segment 4 bases; nucleotides outside the gene matches: 3. CDR3 size: 14 residues. DNA of the CDR3: TGTGCCAGCAGCTTAATGGCAGGGGGCTATGGCTACACCTTC. Protein product: CASSLMAGGYGYTF.

With regard to this clonotype: A much larger clone differs from this one at a single base, so this may be a read error. J is TRBJ1-5 and V is TRBV4-1; 7 nucleotides align to TRBD1. Per the germline V gene, CDR1 is MGHRA and CDR2 is YSYEKL. CDR3 length: 16 amino acids. The J segment lost 3 bases and the V segment lost 4 bases, leaving 9 bases of the junction unmatched. The CDR3 here is CASSPGQEVVNQPQHF. In DNA, the CDR3 is TGCGCCAGCAGCCCTGGACAGGAGGTGGTCAATCAGCCCCAGCATTTT.

A word on this clonotype: Compared with germline, one end of the junction differs, possibly owing to a read error. This chain links TRBV2 with TRBJ2-1; no firm D call. The germline V gene encodes CDR1 SNHLY and CDR2 FYNNEI. The CDR3 sequence is 11 residues long. The CDR3 here is CPSNPYNEQFF. The CDR3 region has the DNA TGTCCCAGCAACCCGTACAATGAGCAGTTCTTC.

A few counts support this clonotype. One junction end disagrees with the germline gene, perhaps due to a read error. The chain combines TRBV7-9 with TRBJ2-2; D gene uncertain. The germline CDR1 and CDR2 sequences are SEHNR and FQNEAQ (reference sequence). The CDR3 is 14 residues long. CDR3 bases: TGTACCAGCAGTTTAACAACGAGCACCGGGGAGCTGTTTTTT. Translation gives CTSSLTTSTGELFF.

This clonotype was picked up many times. The chain couples TRBV28 to TRBJ1-2; no definite D call. V gave up 5 bases and J gave up 3 bases, with 16 bases separating them. The CDR3 extends over 15 amino acids. The germline V gene encodes CDR1 MDHEN and CDR2 SYDVKM. The CDR3 region is CASSAINSLYYGYTF. The CDR3 DNA reads as TGTGCCAGCAGTGCCATTAACAGCCTCTACTATGGCTACACCTTC.

This clonotype came up once. The conserved closing phenylalanine or tryptophan is absent in this CDR3, likely reflecting a read error. The chain has TRBV10-3 and TRBJ1-1; possibly TRBD1 for D (5 bases). Germline V gene lookup returns CDR1 ENHRY and CDR2 SYGVKD. This CDR3 spans 15 amino acids. The CDR3 bases are TGTACCATCAGGCAAGTGCGAGGGGATCATCCTGAAGCTTTCTCT. Its translation is CTIRQVRGDHPEAFS.

Worth noting for this clonotype: One junction end disagrees with the germline gene, perhaps due to a read error. The rearrangement joins TRBV29-1 to TRBJ1-4; D is ambiguous. This CDR3 is 13 amino acids long. Germline values: CDR1 SQVTM, CDR2 ANQGSEA. CDR3 region: CSVLVCYNKKLFF. The CDR3 DNA reads TGCAGCGTCCTGGTCTGCTATAATAAAAAACTGTTTTTT.

Concerning this clonotype: Because it lacks the conserved phenylalanine or tryptophan at the end, this CDR3 is likely a read error. The chain employs TRBV6-6 and TRBJ2-1; D remains unclear. The CDR3 consists of 14 residues. The germline V gene has CDR1 MNHNY and CDR2 SVGAGI (reference sequence). As DNA, the CDR3 is TGTACCAGGATGAACCTGCACTCCTACAATGGGCAGTTCCTC. Its translation: CTRMNLHSYNGQFL.

To note about this clonotype: Possible read error: a much larger clone is one base away. This rearrangement joins TRBV6-1 to TRBJ2-7; tentative D call: TRBD1 (7 bases). The CDR3 covers 15 residues. Germline V gene data show CDR1 as MNHNS and CDR2 as SASEGT. CDR3 region: CASSEAGTADYKQYF. The CDR3 nucleotides read TGTGCCAGCAGTGAGGCGGGGACAGCCGACTACAAGCAGTACTTC.

The chain joins TRBV20-1 to TRBJ2-5; D might be TRBD1 (6 bases). The length of the CDR3 is 13 residues. Trimming took off 5 bases at V and 2 bases at J, with 12 bases between the two ends. CDR1 and CDR2 (germline): DFQATT, SNEGSKA (reference sequence). The CDR3 sequence: CSAPSTGQETQYF. CDR3 sequence (DNA): TGCAGTGCTCCTTCGACAGGTCAAGAGACCCAGTACTTC.